What follows is one T cell receptor (beta chain) and its context. Its antigen is unidentified. In germline, CDR1 is LNHDA, CDR2 SQIVND (reference sequence). J lost 6 bases, V lost 7 bases, and 15 bases had no gene match. This CDR3 is built from 15 residues. The data were obtained in a study of T cell responses to AZD1222 COVID-19 vaccine. The table came from immunoSEQ multiplex PCR; TCRdb's copy has only in-frame clones and leaves some out. This sample yields about 96,000 clones, of which 75% to 90% are seen a single time; 20% to 30% belongs to the top ten. Overall study findings and caveats: Seropositive AZD1222 recipients at baseline numbered only five or six. Reports say nearly half of spike-specific TCRs go after unmutated variant regions.

The chain has TRBV19 and TRBJ2-7, with TRBD2 matching 7 bases. This clonotype was sampled from an adult in good health. The source material was peripheral blood, sampled on day 0 of AZD1222 vaccination. CDR3 bases: TGTGCCAGTACCACTGGCGGGAGTTCTCGATCCGAGCAGTACTTC. This translates into CASTTGGSSRSEQYF. Combining the CDR3 with reference TRBV19 and TRBJ2-7 gives the whole variable domain DGGITQSPKYLFRKEGQNVTLSCEQNLNHDAMYWYRQDPGQGLRLIYYSQIVNDFQKGDIAEGYSVSREKKESFPLTVTSAQKNPTAFYLCASTTGGSSRSEQYFGPGTRLTVT.